This is a list of T cell receptor beta chains from one sample in a study of T cell responses to AZD1222 COVID-19 vaccine. TCRdb's copy holds only in-frame clones and misses some; the assay was immunoSEQ multiplex PCR. Of over 150,000 clones in the sample, more than 85% were seen once. The sequences come from peripheral blood, collected 28 days after the second AZD1222 dose. These receptors all come from an adult who received the AZD1222 COVID-19 vaccine. The CDR3 runs from the conserved cysteine through the conserved F or W. D genes are given only for firm matches. The size field is filled for only some rows; it gives once, few, many or a size class.

TRBD2 TRBJ2-2 TRBV5-4 - TGTGCCAGCAGCATGGGACTAGGGAGGACCGGGGAGCTGTTTTTT CASSMGLGRTGELFF
TRBD2 TRBJ2-5 TRBV19 - TGTGCCAGTAGTATAGGGACTAGCGGGAGGGAAGAGACCCAGTACTTC CASSIGTSGREETQYF
- TRBJ1-6 TRBV28 - TGTGCCAGCAGTCCTCGACGAAGGGCGGATTCACCCCTCCACTTT CASSPRRRADSPLHF
- TRBJ2-3 TRBV6-5 - TGTGCCAGCAGTCCGGTTCAGAGGGCCACAGATACGCAGTATTTT CASSPVQRATDTQYF
- TRBJ2-2 TRBV7-2 - TGTGCCAGCAGCTCGCCGGGAGCGGGCACCGGGGAGCTGTTTTTT CASSSPGAGTGELFF
TRBD2 TRBJ2-2 TRBV9 - TGTGCCAGCAGCGTAGATCTTTTCCTAGCGGGAGCCGGGGAGCTGTTTTTT CASSVDLFLAGAGELFF
TRBD1 TRBJ1-6 TRBV5-4 few TGTGCCAGCAGCCGAACAGGGGCTAAAGATTCACCCCTCCACTTT CASSRTGAKDSPLHF
- TRBJ2-2 TRBV5-6 - TGTGCCAGCAGCTTGGCTGATCGGAACACCGGGGAGCTGTTTTTT CASSLADRNTGELFF
- TRBJ2-2 TRBV6-5 - TGTGCCAGCTTCGGTACCGGGGAGCTGTTTTTT CASFGTGELFF
- TRBJ1-1 TRBV14 - TGTGCCAGCAGCCAAGCACTAGCAGGGGCGATGTGGACTGAAGCTTTCTTT CASSQALAGAMWTEAFF
- TRBJ2-7 TRBV30 - TGTGCCTGGAGAAGAGGGGGTTCCCTCTACGAGCAGTACTTC CAWRRGGSLYEQYF
TRBD2 TRBJ2-1 TRBV2 - TGTGCCAGCAGTGCACTAGCGGGAGGAGCGGGTGAGCAGTTCTTC CASSALAGGAGEQFF
TRBD2 TRBJ2-1 TRBV28 - TGTGCCAGCAGTCTAGCGGGAGGGGCTTACAATGAGCAGTTCTTC CASSLAGGAYNEQFF
- TRBJ1-5 TRBV19 - TGTGCCAGTAGTATAGGAGGACAGATTAGCAATCAGCCCCAGCATTTT CASSIGGQISNQPQHF